Described below is a single T cell receptor beta chain sequence and its context. This specimen belongs to a study of monozygotic twins with inflammatory bowel disease. TCRdb re-analyzed the 5' RACE reads; it lists each CDR3 protein once, without DNA. In all, the sample yields 150,000 to 200,000 distinct CDR3 sequences. CDR3 length: 16 amino acids. Sequenced: blood. This receptor was taken from a human donor with ulcerative colitis or Crohn's disease, or a healthy co-twin of an affected twin (not recorded which). The V call is TRBV12-3 or TRBV12-4, the J call TRBJ1-5; TCRdb reports TRBD1, a call that lacks DNA to check it against. CDR3 protein: CASSPIGGGKNQPQHF.